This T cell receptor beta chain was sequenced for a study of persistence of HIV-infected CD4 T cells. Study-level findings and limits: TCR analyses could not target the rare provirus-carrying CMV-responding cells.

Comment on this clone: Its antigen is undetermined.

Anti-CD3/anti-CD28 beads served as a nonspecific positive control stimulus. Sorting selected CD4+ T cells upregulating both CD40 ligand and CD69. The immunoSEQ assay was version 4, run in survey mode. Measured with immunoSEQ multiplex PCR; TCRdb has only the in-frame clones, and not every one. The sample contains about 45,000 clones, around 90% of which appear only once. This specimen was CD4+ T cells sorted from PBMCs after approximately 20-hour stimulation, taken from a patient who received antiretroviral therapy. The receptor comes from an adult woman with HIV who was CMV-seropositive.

The CDR3 is CASTRQGSNTEAFF. The CDR3 region has the DNA TGTGCCAGCACCCGACAGGGATCGAACACTGAAGCTTTCTTT. V and J are TRBV18 and TRBJ1-1; 7 nucleotides match TRBD1. V trimming: 8 bases; J trimming: 1 base; junction bases outside the gene matches: 7. From germline, CDR1 is KGHSH and CDR2 LQKENI. The CDR3 is made up of 14 amino acids.